The entry below gives a single T cell receptor (beta chain) sequence along with its context. Its antigen remains unidentified. The sample belongs to a study of OX40 agonist ivuxolimab in advanced cancers. As for the study in general: The dose of intravenous ivuxolimab that patients received every 2 weeks ranged from 0.01 to 10 mg/kg. Two cutaneous melanoma patients and one hepatocellular carcinoma patient, three in all, had partial responses. Study observations and caveats: Specificity for antigen went undetermined in the expanded peripheral T cells.

Germline V gives CDR1 SGHDT, CDR2 YYEEEE. The CDR3 spans 12 residues. Trimming removed 2 bases at V and 10 bases at J, with 10 bases between. Blood sampling took place at baseline, cycle 4 day 1, and cycle 7 day 1. Clones were sequenced by immunoSEQ multiplex PCR, and TCRdb holds only the in-frame ones, with some missing. The repertoire has about 90,000 clones, just under 90% of them found once; the top ten carry about 7.7%. The chain joins TRBV5-6 to TRBJ2-1, with D tentatively TRBD2 (5 bases). The sequence derives from an adult with an advanced solid tumor such as melanoma, head and neck, liver or kidney cancer. Material: CD4+ or CD8+ T cells sorted from blood, obtained in a trial of the OX40 agonist ivuxolimab. The CDR3 DNA follows: TGTGCCAGCAGCTTAGGCGGGTTCGAGCAGTTCTTC. Amino acids: CASSLGGFEQFF.